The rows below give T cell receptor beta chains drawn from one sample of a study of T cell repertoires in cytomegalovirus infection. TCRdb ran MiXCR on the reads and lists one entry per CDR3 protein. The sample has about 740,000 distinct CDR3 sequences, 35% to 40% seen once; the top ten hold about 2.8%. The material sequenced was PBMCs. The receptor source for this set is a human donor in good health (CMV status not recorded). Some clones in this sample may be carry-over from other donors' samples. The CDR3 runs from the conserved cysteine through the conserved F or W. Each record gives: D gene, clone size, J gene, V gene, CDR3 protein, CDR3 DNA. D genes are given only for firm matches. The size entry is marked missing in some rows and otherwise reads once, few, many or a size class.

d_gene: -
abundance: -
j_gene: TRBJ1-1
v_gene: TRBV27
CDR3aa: CASSFHGRAEAFF
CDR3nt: TGTGCCAGCAGTTTCCACGGGAGAGCTGAAGCTTTCTTT

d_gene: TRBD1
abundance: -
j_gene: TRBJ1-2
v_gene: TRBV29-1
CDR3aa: CSLGTEYGYTF
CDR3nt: TGCAGCCTCGGGACAGAATATGGCTACACCTTC

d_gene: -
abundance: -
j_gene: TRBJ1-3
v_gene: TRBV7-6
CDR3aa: CASSLAREAYSGNTIYF
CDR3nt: TGTGCCAGCAGCTTAGCGCGTGAGGCCTACTCTGGAAACACCATATATTTT

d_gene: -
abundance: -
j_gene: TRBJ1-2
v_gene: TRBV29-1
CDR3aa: CSVVLGGDGYTF
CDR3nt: TGCAGCGTTGTTTTGGGGGGCGATGGCTACACCTTC

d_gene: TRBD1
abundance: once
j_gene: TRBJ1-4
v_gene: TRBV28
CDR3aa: CASSLDVGTGRANEKLFF
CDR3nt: TGTGCCAGCAGTCTCGATGTCGGGACAGGGAGGGCTAATGAAAAACTGTTTTTT

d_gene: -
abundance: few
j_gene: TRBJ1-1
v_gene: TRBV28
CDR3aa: CASSPGVPTEAFF
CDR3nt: TGTGCCAGCAGTCCGGGGGTTCCCACTGAAGCTTTCTTT

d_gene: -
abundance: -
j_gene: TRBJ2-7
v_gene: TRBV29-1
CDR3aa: CSGQLSSYEQYF
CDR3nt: TGCTCAGGCCAGCTGAGCTCCTACGAGCAGTACTTC

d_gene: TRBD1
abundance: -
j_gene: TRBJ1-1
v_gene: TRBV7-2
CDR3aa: CASSLMLAGGVTEAFF
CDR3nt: TGTGCAAGCAGCTTAATGTTGGCAGGGGGGGTCACTGAAGCTTTCTTT

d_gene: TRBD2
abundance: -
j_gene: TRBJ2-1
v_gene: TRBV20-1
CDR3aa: CSASLAGRTSSYNEQFF
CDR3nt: TGCAGTGCTAGTCTAGCGGGCCGGACGAGCTCCTACAATGAGCAGTTCTTC

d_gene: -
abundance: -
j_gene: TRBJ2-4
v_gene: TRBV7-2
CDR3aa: CASSSGAVAKNIQYF
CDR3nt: TGTGCCAGCAGCTCTGGAGCGGTAGCCAAAAACATTCAGTACTTC

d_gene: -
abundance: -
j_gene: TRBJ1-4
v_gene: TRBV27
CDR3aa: CASSEGFSDEKLFF
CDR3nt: TGTGCCAGCAGTGAGGGCTTCTCAGATGAAAAACTGTTTTTT

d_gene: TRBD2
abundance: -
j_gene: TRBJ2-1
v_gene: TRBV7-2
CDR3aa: CASSSGLAFGEQFF
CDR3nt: TGTGCCAGCAGCTCGGGACTAGCCTTTGGTGAGCAGTTCTTC

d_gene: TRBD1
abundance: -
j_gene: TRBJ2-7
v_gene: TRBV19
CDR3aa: CASSRGQATISYEQYF
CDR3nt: TGTGCCAGTAGTAGGGGACAGGCGACGATCTCCTACGAGCAGTACTTC

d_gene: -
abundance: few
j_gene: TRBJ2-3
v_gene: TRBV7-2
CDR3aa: CASSLALGGFTDTQYF
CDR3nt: TGTGCCAGCAGCTTAGCGCTCGGTGGATTCACAGATACGCAGTATTTT

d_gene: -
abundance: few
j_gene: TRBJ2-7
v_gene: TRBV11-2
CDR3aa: CASSYHAYEQYF
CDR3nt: TGTGCCAGCAGCTACCACGCCTACGAGCAGTACTTC

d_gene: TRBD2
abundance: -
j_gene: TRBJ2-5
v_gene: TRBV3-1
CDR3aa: CASSQRAGVTETQYF
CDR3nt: TGTGCCAGCAGCCAAAGGGCGGGAGTAACAGAGACCCAGTACTTC

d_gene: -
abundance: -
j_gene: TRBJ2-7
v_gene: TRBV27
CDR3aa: CASSLAAGPRGQYF
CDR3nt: TGTGCCAGCAGTTTAGCTGCGGGGCCGCGGGGGCAGTACTTC

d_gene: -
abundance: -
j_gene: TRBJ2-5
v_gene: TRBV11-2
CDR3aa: CASSLGSGPPQETQYF
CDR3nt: TGTGCCAGCAGCTTAGGGAGCGGGCCGCCCCAAGAGACCCAGTACTTC

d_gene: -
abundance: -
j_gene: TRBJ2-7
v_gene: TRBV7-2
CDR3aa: CASSLTALEQYF
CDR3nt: TGTGCCAGCAGCCTCACTGCTCTCGAGCAGTACTTC

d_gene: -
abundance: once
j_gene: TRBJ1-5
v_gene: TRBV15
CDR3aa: CATSSHRDLRQPQHF
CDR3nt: TGTGCCACCAGCTCCCACCGGGACTTGCGTCAGCCCCAGCATTTT

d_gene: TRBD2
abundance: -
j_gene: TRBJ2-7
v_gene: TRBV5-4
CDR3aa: CASSSEISGATYEQYF
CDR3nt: TGTGCCAGCAGTTCTGAAATTAGCGGGGCCACCTACGAGCAGTACTTC

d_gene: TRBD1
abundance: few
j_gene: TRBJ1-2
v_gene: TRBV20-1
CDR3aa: CSARDHRGPRNGYTF
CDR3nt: TGCAGTGCTAGAGACCACAGGGGCCCGAGGAATGGCTACACCTTC

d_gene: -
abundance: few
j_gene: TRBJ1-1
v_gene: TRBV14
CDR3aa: CASSQGQDYIF
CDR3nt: TGTGCCAGCAGCCAAGGACAGGATTATATCTTT

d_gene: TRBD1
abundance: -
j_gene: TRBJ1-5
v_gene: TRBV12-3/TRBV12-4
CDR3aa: CASSFDRAQPQHF
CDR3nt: TGTGCCAGCAGTTTCGACAGGGCCCAGCCCCAGCATTTT

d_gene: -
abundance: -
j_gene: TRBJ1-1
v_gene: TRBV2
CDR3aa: CASRGGEGTEAFF
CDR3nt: TGTGCCAGCAGAGGGGGGGAGGGCACTGAAGCTTTCTTT

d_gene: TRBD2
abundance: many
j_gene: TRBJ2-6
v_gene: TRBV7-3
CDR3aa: CASSLRGLAGSGANVLTF
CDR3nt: TGTGCCAGCAGCTTAAGGGGACTAGCGGGGTCGGGGGCCAACGTCCTGACTTTC

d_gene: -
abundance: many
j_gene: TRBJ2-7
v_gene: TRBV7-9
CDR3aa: CASSPRGSYEQYF
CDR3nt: TGTGCCAGCAGCCCCCGGGGGAGCTACGAGCAGTACTTC

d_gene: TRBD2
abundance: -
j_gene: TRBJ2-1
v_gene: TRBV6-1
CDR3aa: CASRPGLGEQFF
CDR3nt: TGTGCCAGCAGACCGGGACTAGGCGAGCAGTTCTTC

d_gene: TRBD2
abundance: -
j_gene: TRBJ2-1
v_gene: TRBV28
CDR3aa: CASRGASGRAGYNEQFF
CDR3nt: TGTGCCAGCAGAGGGGCTAGCGGGAGGGCCGGGTACAATGAGCAGTTCTTC

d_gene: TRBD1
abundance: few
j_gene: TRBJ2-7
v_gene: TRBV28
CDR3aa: CASSSSGQWASGQYF
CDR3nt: TGTGCCAGCAGTTCCTCGGGACAGTGGGCCTCAGGGCAGTACTTC

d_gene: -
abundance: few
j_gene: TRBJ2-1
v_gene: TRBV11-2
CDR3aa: CASSLTSGEQFF
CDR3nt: TGTGCCAGCAGCCTTACCTCGGGTGAGCAGTTCTTC

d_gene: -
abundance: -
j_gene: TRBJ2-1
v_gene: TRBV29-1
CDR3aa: CSFASGNSWDEQFF
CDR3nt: TGCAGCTTCGCCTCAGGGAATAGTTGGGATGAGCAGTTCTTC

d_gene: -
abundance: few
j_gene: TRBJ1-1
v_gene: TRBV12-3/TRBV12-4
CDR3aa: CASRVTGSPEAFF
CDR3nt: TGTGCCAGCAGGGTAACAGGGAGTCCTGAAGCTTTCTTT

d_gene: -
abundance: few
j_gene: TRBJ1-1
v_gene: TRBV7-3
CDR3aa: CASSLVQVSAEAFF
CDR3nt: TGTGCCAGCAGCTTAGTGCAGGTTTCCGCTGAAGCTTTCTTT

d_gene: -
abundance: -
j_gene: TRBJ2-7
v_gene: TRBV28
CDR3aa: CASRRTVPTSEYF
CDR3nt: TGTGCCAGCAGAAGGACAGTACCTACGAGCGAGTACTTC

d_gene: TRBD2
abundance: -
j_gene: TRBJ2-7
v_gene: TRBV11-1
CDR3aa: CASNPSGLAGLNGYEQYF
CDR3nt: TGTGCCAGCAACCCTTCCGGACTAGCGGGATTAAATGGGTACGAGCAGTACTTC

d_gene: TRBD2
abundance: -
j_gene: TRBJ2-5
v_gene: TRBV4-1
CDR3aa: CASSQEPSGGAQETQYF
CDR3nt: TGCGCCAGCAGCCAAGAGCCTAGCGGGGGAGCACAAGAGACCCAGTACTTC

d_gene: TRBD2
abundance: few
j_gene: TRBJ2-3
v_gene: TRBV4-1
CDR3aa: CASSQDPPGGTDTQYF
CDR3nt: TGCGCCAGCAGCCAAGATCCACCGGGGGGTACAGATACGCAGTATTTT

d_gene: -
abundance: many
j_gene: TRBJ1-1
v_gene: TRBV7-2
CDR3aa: CASSLGSVGTEAFF
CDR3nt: TGTGCCAGCAGCTTAGGGTCGGTAGGCACTGAAGCTTTCTTT

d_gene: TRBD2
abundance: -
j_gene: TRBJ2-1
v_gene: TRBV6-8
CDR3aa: CASSYGTSGTYEQFF
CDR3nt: TGTGCCAGCAGTTACGGGACTAGCGGGACCTATGAGCAGTTCTTC

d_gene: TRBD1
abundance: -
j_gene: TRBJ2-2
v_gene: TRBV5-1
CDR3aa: CASSSPGQYTGELFF
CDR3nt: TGCGCCAGCAGCTCCCCGGGACAGTACACCGGGGAGCTGTTTTTT

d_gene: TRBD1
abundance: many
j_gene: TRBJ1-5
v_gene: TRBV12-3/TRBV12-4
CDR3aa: CASTSDREVYQPQHF
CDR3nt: TGTGCCAGCACCTCGGACAGGGAGGTTTATCAGCCCCAGCATTTT

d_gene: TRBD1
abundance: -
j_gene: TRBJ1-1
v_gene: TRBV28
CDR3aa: CASSRPDRGGTEAFF
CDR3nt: TGTGCCAGCAGTCGCCCAGACAGGGGAGGCACTGAAGCTTTCTTT

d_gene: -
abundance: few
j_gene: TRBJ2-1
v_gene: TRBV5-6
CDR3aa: CASSFPTQGLEQFF
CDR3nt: TGTGCCAGCAGCTTCCCAACGCAGGGACTCGAGCAGTTCTTC

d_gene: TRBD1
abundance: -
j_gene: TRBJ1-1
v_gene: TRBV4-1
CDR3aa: CASSIGQGADTEAFF
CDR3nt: TGCGCCAGCAGCATCGGACAGGGGGCCGACACTGAAGCTTTCTTT

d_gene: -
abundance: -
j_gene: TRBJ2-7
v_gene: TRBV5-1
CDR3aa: CASSVLTGSYEQYF
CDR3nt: TGCGCCAGCAGCGTGCTGACAGGATCCTACGAGCAGTACTTC

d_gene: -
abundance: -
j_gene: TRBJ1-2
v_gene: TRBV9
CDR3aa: CASSVDRSNYGYTF
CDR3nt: TGTGCCAGCAGCGTAGATAGATCTAACTATGGCTACACCTTC

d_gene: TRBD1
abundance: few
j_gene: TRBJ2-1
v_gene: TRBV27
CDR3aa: CASSPLRTGEVYNEQFF
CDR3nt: TGTGCCAGCAGCCCCTTGCGGACAGGGGAGGTATACAATGAGCAGTTCTTC

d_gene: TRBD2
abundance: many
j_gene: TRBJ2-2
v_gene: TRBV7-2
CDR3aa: CASSLLAGRTGELFF
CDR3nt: TGTGCCAGCAGCTTACTAGCGGGCCGCACCGGGGAGCTGTTTTTT

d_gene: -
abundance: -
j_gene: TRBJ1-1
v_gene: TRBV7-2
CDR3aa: CASSLSARYMNTEAFF
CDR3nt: TGTGCCAGCAGCTTATCAGCCAGATACATGAACACTGAAGCTTTCTTT

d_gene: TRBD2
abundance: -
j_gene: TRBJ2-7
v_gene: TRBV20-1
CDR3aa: CSATMTSGASYEQYF
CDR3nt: TGCAGTGCTACCATGACTAGCGGGGCTTCCTACGAGCAGTACTTC

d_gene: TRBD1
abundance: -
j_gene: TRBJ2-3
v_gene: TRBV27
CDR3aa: CASSLSRDRGIDTQYF
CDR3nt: TGTGCCAGCAGTTTATCTCGGGACAGGGGTATAGATACGCAGTATTTT

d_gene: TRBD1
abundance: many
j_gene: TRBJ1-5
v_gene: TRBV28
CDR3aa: CASTLQGVYQPQHF
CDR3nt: TGTGCCAGCACTCTACAGGGGGTCTATCAGCCCCAGCATTTT